This T cell receptor (beta chain) was recorded in a study of cytomegalovirus exposure and HLA in healthy donors (TCRdb year 2017). Background on the whole study: In an earlier analysis of about 560 of the donors, 276 Gb of sequence data and approximately 100 million unique TCR beta sequences from about 190 million T cells were reported. In addition to the first cohort of 650 to 800 subjects, a separate validation cohort of 100 to 150 different subjects was used. A later analysis re-analyzed previously published TCR beta repertoires from roughly 600 donors and added high-resolution HLA genotyping to study TCR occurrence patterns. Genome-wide SNP genotypes for about 60% of the roughly 700 donors were used in a later genetic analysis, which treated that subset as a discovery cohort. An earlier analysis of 500 to 750 of the donors applied high-throughput TCR beta sequencing to assess whether each TCR beta V gene segment acted as functional or pseudogenic. Of the 350 to 400 genotyped donors, approximately 80% fell in the genetic ancestry cluster associated with self-reported Caucasian donors. About five DR-DQ haplotypes were treated as single units for association and clustering because of strong linkage in the cohort. The aim of the study was to test whether cataloging public T cell receptors could identify signatures of past pathogen exposure. The T cell repertoires of 666 subjects were profiled by immunosequencing and related to cytomegalovirus serostatus. Both class I and class II loci were covered by HLA typing, at four-digit resolution. Typing coverage differed by locus: A, B, C, DRB1 and DQB1 were typed in about 629-630 donors, DQA1 in roughly 510, DPA1 in 600 to 610, and DPB1 in roughly 450. Among about 390 genotyped donors of the cohort, an average of approximately 240,000 unique TCR beta nucleotide sequences were sequenced per donor, approximately 20% of them non-productive. Rather than drawing on any new phenotypic data, the later analysis identified candidate immune exposures from TCR beta sequences and the way those sequences occurred across donors. Alongside the repertoire data, information on donor age, sex, ethnicity and CMV serostatus was compiled. To predict cytomegalovirus infection status, the study combined high-throughput TCR immunosequencing, statistical association of individual TCRs with disease status, and machine learning. Around 330 gigabases of sequencing data and roughly 80 million unique TCR sequences made up an early release that covered fewer than 650 HLA-typed donors. Every repertoire in the discovery cohort had been generated on one and the same sequencing platform.

The cohort comprised hundreds of healthy bone marrow donors. All cohort members were sampled while nominally healthy, although unrecorded immune exposures were likely present. The donor was CMV seropositive and belonged to the group of 250 to 300 seropositive cohort members. A peripheral blood sample was provided by each donor, and peripheral blood mononuclear cells were used for TCR beta sequencing. The Qiagen DNeasy Blood Extraction Kit was used to extract genomic DNA from the blood cell samples. Regarding this clone: Its antigen is not yet known. No per-base quality is available; no much larger clone lies one base away.

Beyond this particular receptor, the publication reports: In a later analysis, HLA-associated TCR beta chains were found to be more clonally expanded and to have lower generation probabilities than equally common non-associated chains. The classifier was reported to diagnose cytomegalovirus status with high specificity and sensitivity in both the original cohort and the validation cohort. Correlated functional status among segregating V segments might reflect linkage disequilibrium, but an unknown experimental factor could not be ruled out. For the cohort, immune exposure information was limited to CMV serostatus. In the study, about 150 TCR beta chains were listed as associated with cytomegalovirus. A further reported finding was that TCR beta sequences accurately predicted the HLA-A and HLA-B alleles for most subjects in the first cohort. A later analysis associated around 16,000 TCR beta sequences with specific HLA alleles at a false discovery rate of 0.05. When HLA alleles, especially DR and DQ, strongly co-occurred, attributing TCR associations to individual alleles was difficult. According to the authors, the approach could potentially be generalized to other disease states and immunological phenotypes. Compared with the roughly 710-donor mean, donors in an Asian-associated ancestry cluster had fewer N-insertions in productive TCRs, according to a later genetic analysis. In a later analysis, the rate of TCR association differed among HLA loci, with DRB1 alleles having the most associated TCRs and HLA-C alleles having the fewest. In vitro tests confirmed that a few of the cytomegalovirus-associated TCR beta chains recognize cytomegalovirus antigens. In an earlier analysis of around 600 of the donors, most TCR beta V segments appeared in productive rearrangements about 87% or about 30% of the time, broadly matching IMGT annotations. In a later genetic analysis, a missense DCLRE1C variant was associated with V-gene and J-gene trimming of TCR beta chains, and the association was replicated in an independent cohort. Because counts were too low, seventeen rarely observed V segments, including chromosome 9 orphons, were left out of the earlier analysis of about 500 of the donors. A cluster of highly shared sequence variants was judged likely to be a technical artifact of the sequencing pipeline. The 87-base-pair reads could not distinguish some IMGT-functional V segments, including TRBV6-2 and TRBV6-3, so those segments were excluded. HLA typing was unavailable for some donors at each locus, so association tests used only the typed subset. Sequencing depth was assumed to be roughly uniform across donors in the presence/absence analyses, though that assumption may not hold. Only TCR beta chains were sequenced in this cohort, and the absence of alpha or paired-chain data limited detectable features. According to a later analysis, most CMV-associated TCR beta chains appeared to be HLA-restricted, and the HLA associations seemed to be driven largely by CMV exposure. Across donors, most TCR sequences were observed very rarely, whereas some public TCRs were present in many individuals. In a later analysis, several top co-occurrence clusters were reported to appear linked to parvovirus B19, influenza, CMV and Epstein-Barr virus.

Inclusive of the bounding cysteine and phenylalanine, the CDR3 is 15 residues long. Solely the CDR3 DNA is kept, with 45 bases framed from the first base. V loses 3 bases of germline sequence and J loses 4 bases, and the interval between the two ends is 14 bases. From a lookup of the germline V gene, CDR1 and CDR2 are SGDLS and YYNGEE. Preparation of the library involved the immunoSEQ multiplex PCR assay. For the multiplex PCR, a mixture combining 60 forward primers for TCR Vbeta segments and 13 reverse primers for TCR Jbeta segments was used. The CDR3 region of rearranged TCR beta genes was amplified from genomic DNA with a multiplex PCR assay. The Illumina HiSeq System was used to sequence the amplified TCR beta libraries as 87-base-pair reads. In the paper's pipeline: In a later analysis, roughly 80 million unique TCR beta chains were counted across the roughly 610 repertoires, and about 10 million of these chains were shared by at least two donors. Raw reads were error-corrected and collapsed into unique sequences by a nearest-neighbor algorithm in which closely related sequences were merged to remove PCR and sequencing errors. V, D and J gene segments were assigned by aligning CDR3 sequences to IMGT reference sequences. Each retained sequence needed at least a six-nucleotide match to both a V gene segment and a J gene segment. Rearrangements were classified as productive when the CDR3 lacked stop codons and remained in frame with V and J, and all other rearrangements were classified as non-productive. Following IMGT convention, CDR3 was defined as the stretch from the second conserved V-encoded cysteine up to the conserved J-encoded phenylalanine. Sequences without an unambiguous match to a single V gene segment were excluded from the earlier analysis of 500 to 700 of the donors. In an earlier analysis of 587 of the donors, a V segment was called functional when productive rearrangements were above 56.7%, and segregating when the standard deviation between donors exceeded 5%. A statistical classification framework was built to diagnose cytomegalovirus status from the catalog of TCR beta chain sequences. In a later analysis, TCR nucleotide sequences were compared against IMGT/GENE-DB human TR gene sequences so that V and J genes could be assigned. A later analysis assigned CDR3 sequences and most-parsimonious VDJ recombination scenarios with the TCRdist pipeline. In a later analysis, every TCR beta chain was defined by the combination of its CDR3 amino acid sequence and its V-gene family, and reads without a unique V-gene family were dropped. In a later analysis, 450 to 600 highly shared, low-generation-probability nucleotide sequences were removed to address suspected cross-contamination and a sequencing artifact. A later analysis calculated a clonal expansion index for each public chain from normalized within-repertoire ranks of inferred template counts. Generation probabilities in a later analysis came from a VDJ recombination model fitted to out-of-frame rearrangements, and those results were checked against IGoR. In a later analysis, hypergeometric tests were used to score TCR-TCR, TCR-HLA and TCR-CMV co-occurrence, with a repertoire-size bias correction applied to TCR pairs. In a later analysis, false discovery rates were estimated by permuting HLA or CMV assignments 20 times. In a later analysis, co-occurring TCRs were grouped using DBSCAN, with TCRdist sequence similarity added in when clustering inside HLA-allele-positive subsets. For co-occurrence clustering, repertoires with fewer than 30,000 or more than 120,000 public chains were excluded, along with roughly 5 repertoires with anomalous nucleotide sharing. The clones in this table, taken by TCRdb from immuneACCESS, are in-frame only. Not every clone is retained; where verified, under half of the shortfall comes from an unresolved V gene, and the cause of the rest is unknown. Clone size and the V and J calls come from that table; the DNA yielded D and trimming. Here the sample has 160,000 or so clones; 80% to 90% occur a single time. The ten largest clones represent 5.5% to 8% of the sample.

The sequence links TRBV9 to TRBJ1-3, with a weak D call of TRBD1 (6 bases match). The sample consisted of PBMCs. The sequence was obtained from a woman aged 25 to 39 in good health and CMV-seropositive. The nucleotides read TGTGCCAGCAGCGCACAAGGGGGTTCAGGAAACACCATATATTTT. It translates to CASSAQGGSGNTIYF.